The clone carrying this T cell receptor (beta chain) showed up many times. Its antigen remains unknown. Barcoded TCR alpha and TCR beta cDNA libraries with UMIs came from 5'RACE using constant-segment primers. TCRdb independently ran MiXCR on the 5' RACE reads; one entry per CDR3 protein. The table includes some 180,000 distinct CDR3 sequences, about 18% detected once. This sample stems from a study of T-cell memory formation after mild COVID-19. Study-level points and caveats: Researchers could not confirm that second-wave clones peaking on day 37 targeted SARS-CoV-2. Contracting CD4+ clones lay largely in CM and EM, with CD8+ ones residing in EMRA. There were some responding clones in pre-infection memory, which suggested that cross-reactive memory had joined.

The germline CDR1 and CDR2 sequences are SGHTA and FQGNSA. Between the trimmed V and J ends, which lost 5 bases and 5 bases, there was a span of 10 bases. The CDR3 is made up of 13 amino acids. This chain uses TRBV7-2 with TRBJ1-5; the D gene is possibly TRBD1 (6 bases). The material sequenced was PBMCs or a T cell subset sorted from them (not recorded which). The TCR originated in a man between 18 and 35 years old who had mild COVID-19 (a few samples of this study predate the infection). Cell type and time point are not known. The CDR3 is CASSQGGDQPQHF. Here the CDR3 DNA reads TGTGCCAGCAGCCAAGGGGGGGATCAGCCCCAGCATTTT.